These 25 T cell receptor beta chains share one sample of origin, sequenced in a study of CD4 T cells in relation to SARS-CoV-2 and coronaviruses. Only in-frame clones appear in the TCRdb table, and some are missing; sequencing was by immunoSEQ multiplex PCR. This sample carries 24,000 or so clones, more than 60% of them seen once, and the ten largest clones take approximately 15%. For these TCRs, the target antigens are not known. The unexposed donors gave CD4+ T cells in about 2010-2019, prior to COVID-19. After approximately ten days of culture, CD4+ T cells were isolated. The sequencing sample was made of CD4+ T cells from PBMCs, cultured in vitro. The receptors stem from a human donor in good health.

V and J are TRBV9 and TRBJ1-3; 8 bases fit TRBD1. CDR1 is SGDLS, CDR2 YYNGEE, per germline. This CDR3 region has 15 residues. V trimming: 4 bases; J trimming: 3 bases; junction bases outside the gene matches: 6. CDR3 nucleotide sequence: TGTGCCAGCAGCCCGCGACAGGGGAGTGGAAACACCATATATTTT. Protein sequence: CASSPRQGSGNTIYF. Together with reference TRBV9 and TRBJ1-3, the CDR3 gives the full variable domain: DSGVTQTPKHLITATGQRVTLRCSPRSGDLSVYWYQQSLDQGLQFLIQYYNGEERAKGNILERFSAQQFPDLHSELNLSSLELGDSALYFCASSPRQGSGNTIYFGEGSWLTVV.

The rearrangement joins TRBV6-5 to TRBJ2-1; weak D call: TRBD1 (6 bases). CDR3 length: 15 amino acids. The V gene's germline CDR1 is MNHEY and CDR2 SVGAGI. V was shortened by 6 bases and J by 2 bases, with 14 bases between the two germline ends. CDR3 sequence: CASSLDRDTYNEQFF. In DNA, the CDR3 is TGTGCCAGCAGCCTGGACAGAGATACCTACAATGAGCAGTTCTTC.

This chain connects TRBV3-1 (or the pseudogene TRBV3-2) to TRBJ1-2; D is undetermined. Germline V lookup: CDR1 LGHDT, CDR2 YNNKEL (reference sequence). This CDR3 is built from 13 residues. V lost 4 bases and J 6 bases, leaving 12 bases between the germline ends. The CDR3 protein is CASSPIELDGYTF. The DNA for the CDR3 is TGTGCCAGCAGCCCGATTGAGCTGGATGGCTACACCTTC.

The rearrangement uses TRBV29-1 and TRBJ1-1; 7 positions agree with TRBD1. The CDR3 totals 13 residues. Germline CDR1 is SQVTM and CDR2 is ANQGSEA. Trimming at V came to 7 bases and at J to 0 bases, leaving 5 bases not matched to a gene. CDR3 in DNA: TGCAGCGCTGGGACAGCCATGAACACTGAAGCTTTCTTT. Amino acid sequence: CSAGTAMNTEAFF.

The chain couples TRBV7-2 to TRBJ2-3; D is undetermined. The CDR3 runs 13 residues. V was shortened by 6 bases and J by 1 base, with 8 bases between the two germline ends. Germline CDR1 and CDR2: SGHTA and FQGNSA. CDR3 sequence (DNA): TGTGCCAGCAGTCCGTGGGGCACAGATACGCAGTATTTT. This sequence encodes CASSPWGTDTQYF.

The chain uses TRBV19 and TRBJ2-5, with D unclear. This CDR3 spans 14 amino acids. V was cut by 8 bases and J by 4 bases, with 17 bases left in between. Germline V gives CDR1 LNHDA, CDR2 SQIVND (reference sequence). CDR3 sequence (DNA): TGTGCCAGTGCCGAAAGCCTACCGTCAGAGACCCAGTACTTC. Protein product: CASAESLPSETQYF. The entire variable domain, with the rest obtained from reference TRBV19 and TRBJ2-5, is as follows: DGGITQSPKYLFRKEGQNVTLSCEQNLNHDAMYWYRQDPGQGLRLIYYSQIVNDFQKGDIAEGYSVSREKKESFPLTVTSAQKNPTAFYLCASAESLPSETQYFGPGTRLLVL.

The table lists this clone with a few counts. The gene calls are TRBV9 and TRBJ2-7; 16 nucleotides align to TRBD2. This CDR3 has 17 residues. CDR1 and CDR2 (germline): SGDLS, YYNGEE. The J segment lost 2 bases and the V segment lost 3 bases, leaving 5 bases of the junction unmatched. The CDR3 region has the DNA TGTGCCAGCAGCGCGGGACTAGCGGGGGGGCCGACCTACGAGCAGTACTTC. Residues: CASSAGLAGGPTYEQYF.

CDR3: CASSSSWAGETEAFF. CDR3 coding DNA: TGTGCCAGCAGCTCTAGCTGGGCTGGGGAGACTGAAGCTTTCTTT. J is TRBJ1-1 and V is TRBV7-2; D is unresolved. CDR1 is SGHTA, CDR2 FQGNSA, per germline. The V and J ends lost 4 bases and 5 bases respectively, with 17 bases between them. This CDR3 region has 15 residues.

The CDR3, as DNA: TGTGCCAGCAGGAGGACCGGGATCAGTTCAGATACGCAGTATTTT. Translation gives CASRRTGISSDTQYF. This rearrangement joins TRBV5-4 to TRBJ2-3, with a weak D call TRBD2 (5 bases). The V end was cut by 5 bases, the J end by 4 bases, with 17 bases between. The CDR3 length is 15 residues. Germline CDR1 is SGHNT and CDR2 is YYREEE (reference sequence). The full variable domain, with the rest looked up from reference TRBV5-4 and TRBJ2-3, is ETGVTQSPTHLIKTRGQQVTLRCSSQSGHNTVSWYQQALGQGPQFIFQYYREEENGRGNFPPRFSGLQFPNYSSELNVNALELDDSALYLCASRRTGISSDTQYFGPGTRLTVL.

The chain is built from TRBV9 and TRBJ2-3; D assignment may be TRBD1 or TRBD2 (6 bases each). Between the trimmed V and J ends, which lost 2 bases and 4 bases, there was a span of 14 bases. The length of the CDR3 is 15 residues. Germline V CDR1 and CDR2: SGDLS, YYNGEE. The CDR3 here is CASSVGGNFPDTQYF. The CDR3 DNA follows: TGTGCCAGCAGCGTGGGGGGCAATTTCCCAGATACGCAGTATTTT.

This clone occurred a few times. The rearrangement links TRBV19 to TRBJ2-6; 8 bases are shared with TRBD1. The length of the CDR3 is 17 residues. V was clipped by 6 bases and J by 1 base; unmatched bases: 8. Germline values: CDR1 LNHDA, CDR2 SQIVND (reference sequence). CDR3: CASRAWTGSSGANVLTF. The DNA of the CDR3 is TGTGCCAGTAGAGCCTGGACAGGGAGTTCTGGGGCCAACGTCCTGACTTTC. The variable domain in full, with the rest retrieved from reference TRBV19 and TRBJ2-6, is DGGITQSPKYLFRKEGQNVTLSCEQNLNHDAMYWYRQDPGQGLRLIYYSQIVNDFQKGDIAEGYSVSREKKESFPLTVTSAQKNPTAFYLCASRAWTGSSGANVLTFGAGSRLTVL.

This clone was observed a handful of times. The chain uses TRBV11-2 and TRBJ2-7, with 9 bases lining up with TRBD2. V dropped 5 bases and J dropped 11; count of bases not matched to a gene: 10. The germline gives CDR1 SGHAT, CDR2 FQNNGV. The CDR3 length is 13 residues. CDR3 protein: CASSQLSGRGKYF. The CDR3 nucleotides read TGTGCCAGCAGCCAGCTTAGCGGGAGAGGCAAGTACTTC.

The count of this clone is one. The chain links TRBV6-6 to TRBJ2-1; 14 bases are shared with TRBD2. CDR1 and CDR2 from the germline V gene are MNHNY and SVGAGI (reference sequence). This CDR3 is 14 amino acids long. Unmatched junction bases numbered 6, after V lost 7 bases and J lost 10 bases. CDR3 sequence (DNA): TGTGCCAGCATGGGACTAGCGGGGGCTGGCGAGCAGTTCTTC. It encodes CASMGLAGAGEQFF.

The V and J genes are TRBV7-8 and TRBJ2-7; the match to TRBD2 covers 7 bases. V shed 5 bases, J shed 0 bases, and the junction held 7 bases outside the gene matches. The CDR3 contains 15 residues. The germline gives CDR1 SGHVS, CDR2 FQNEAQ. The CDR3 sequence is CASSLPAGVSYEQYF. The CDR3 DNA reads TGTGCCAGCAGCCTCCCGGCGGGGGTCTCCTACGAGCAGTACTTC. Variable domain in full (rest from reference TRBV7-8 and TRBJ2-7): GAGVSQSPRYKVAKRGQDVALRCDPISGHVSLFWYQQALGQGPEFLTYFQNEAQLDKSGLPSDRFFAERPEGSVSTLKIQRTQQEDSAVYLCASSLPAGVSYEQYFGPGTRLTVT.

The rearrangement joins TRBV5-1 to TRBJ2-1; 11 bases line up with TRBD1. V shed 0 bases and J 2 bases; nucleotides not matched to a gene: 4. CDR1 is SGHRS and CDR2 is YFSETQ in the germline V gene. The CDR3 has 17 amino acids. In DNA form, the CDR3 reads TGCGCCAGCAGCTTGGCCCGGGACAGGGGGGCCTACAATGAGCAGTTCTTC. Protein: CASSLARDRGAYNEQFF.

This chain links TRBV3-1 (or the pseudogene TRBV3-2) with TRBJ2-5; 7 nucleotides align to TRBD2. Germline CDR1 and CDR2: LGHDT and YNNKEL (reference sequence). The length of the CDR3 is 16 residues. Trimming at V came to 6 bases and at J to 2 bases, leaving 12 bases not matched to a gene. The CDR3 DNA sequence: TGTGCCAGCAGTCCCGGGGAGGGACTCGTACAAGAGACCCAGTACTTC. This codes for CASSPGEGLVQETQYF.

The chain couples TRBV12-3 or TRBV12-4 to TRBJ2-5; no reliable D call. Trimming cost V 3 bases and J 5 bases, with 10 bases left between them. This CDR3 comprises 13 residues. The CDR3 is CASSFEVWETQYF. CDR3 DNA sequence: TGTGCCAGCAGTTTTGAGGTCTGGGAGACCCAGTACTTC.

The rearrangement joins TRBV4-3 to TRBJ2-2; D gene unclear. CDR3 length: 14 residues. V was pared by 0 bases and J by 5 bases, with 7 bases between. Germline values: CDR1 LGHNA, CDR2 YSLEER. CDR3 in amino acids: CASSQDYRTGELFF. DNA for the CDR3: TGCGCCAGCAGCCAAGATTACCGTACCGGGGAGCTGTTTTTT.

The V and J genes are TRBV11-3 and TRBJ2-1, with D tentatively TRBD1 or TRBD2 (5 bases each). This CDR3 is built from 14 residues. Germline V gene sequence: CDR1 SGHNT, CDR2 YENEEA. Trimming removed 1 base at V and 8 bases at J, with 12 bases between. The CDR3 region is CASSLAGPQYEQFF. For the CDR3, the DNA is TGTGCCAGCAGCTTAGCGGGGCCACAGTATGAGCAGTTCTTC.

The V call is TRBV3-1 (or the pseudogene TRBV3-2), the J call TRBJ2-7, with D maybe TRBD1 (6 bases). Trimming removed 3 bases from V and 4 bases from J, with 10 bases in between. From germline, CDR1 is LGHDT and CDR2 YNNKEL (reference sequence). The CDR3 sequence is 13 residues long. The CDR3 DNA reads TGTGCCAGCAGCCACGGGACACCTTACGAGCAGTACTTC. This translates into CASSHGTPYEQYF.

The chain has TRBV29-1 and TRBJ2-7, with D possibly TRBD1 on 6 matching bases. CDR1 is SQVTM, CDR2 ANQGSEA, per germline. The CDR3 is made up of 13 amino acids. V lost 4 bases, J lost 5 bases, and 15 bases lay in between. The CDR3 DNA sequence: TGCAGCGTTGTAGGGGGTAAGGGGCACGAGCAGTACTTC. It is translated as CSVVGGKGHEQYF.

Written as DNA, the CDR3 is TGTGCCAGCAGCTTTGGCAGGGAAACCGGCGGGGAGCTGTTTTTT. Translating gives CASSFGRETGGELFF. The genes are TRBV7-2 and TRBJ2-2; possible D gene TRBD1, 5 bases. V was pared by 3 bases and J by 7 bases, with 15 bases between. There are 15 residues in the CDR3. The germline CDR1 and CDR2 sequences are SGHTA and FQGNSA.

This clone appeared a single time. J is TRBJ2-7 and V is TRBV27, with TRBD1 matching 7 bases. The CDR3 is 14 residues long. CDR1 is MNHEY and CDR2 is SMNVEV in the germline V gene (reference sequence). With 2 bases clipped from V and 6 bases from J, the junction kept 7 bases outside the gene matches. Here the CDR3 reads CASSLRLQGREQYF. The CDR3 bases are TGTGCCAGCAGTTTACGTTTACAGGGGCGCGAGCAGTACTTC.

The chain links TRBV5-6 to TRBJ2-1; TRBD2 matches at 13 bases. Germline CDR1 reads SGHDT; CDR2 reads YYEEEE. Losses at the gene ends were 4 bases for V and 4 bases for J; bases not matched to a gene: 2. The CDR3 covers 15 residues. Here the CDR3 reads CASSPGLAGYNEQFF. The CDR3 bases are TGTGCCAGCAGCCCGGGACTAGCGGGGTACAATGAGCAGTTCTTC.

CDR3 protein: CASSDGTLAKNIQYF. CDR3 sequence (DNA): TGTGCCAGCAGCGATGGGACCTTAGCCAAAAACATTCAGTACTTC. This chain connects TRBV2 to TRBJ2-4, with D possibly being TRBD1 or TRBD2 (5 bases each). The germline V gene encodes CDR1 SNHLY and CDR2 FYNNEI. The CDR3 is made up of 15 amino acids. Trimming cost V 6 bases and J 0 bases, with 12 bases left between them. The whole variable domain, filled in from reference TRBV2 and TRBJ2-4, reads EPEVTQTPSHQVTQMGQEVILRCVPISNHLYFYWYRQILGQKVEFLVSFYNNEISEKSEIFDDQFSVERPDGSNFTLKIRSTKLEDSAMYFCASSDGTLAKNIQYFGAGTRLSVL.